The 29 T cell receptor beta chains below all came from one sample that was sequenced in a study of cytomegalovirus exposure and HLA in healthy donors. Researchers ran the PCR with 60 Vbeta and 13 Jbeta primers. The data were produced by immunoSEQ multiplex PCR, yet TCRdb's version contains in-frame clones alone and is incomplete. The sample has roughly 110,000 clones, 81% seen once. Sequenced material: PBMCs. Receptors were obtained from a man aged 25 to 40 in good health and CMV-seronegative.

The chain is built from TRBV13 and TRBJ2-7; the match to TRBD2 covers 10 bases. Germline V CDR1 and CDR2: PRHDT, FYEKMQ (reference sequence). This CDR3 is built from 15 residues. Trimming took 4 bases from V and 4 from J; bases not matched to a gene: 7. The CDR3 reads CASSSKRGGLYEQYF. The CDR3 nucleotides are TGTGCCAGCAGCTCCAAGCGGGGGGGGTTGTACGAGCAGTACTTC. The complete variable domain, with remaining parts taken from reference TRBV13 and TRBJ2-7, reads AAGVIQSPRHLIKEKRETATLKCYPIPRHDTVYWYQQGPGQDPQFLISFYEKMQSDKGSIPDRFSAQQFSDYHSELNMSSLELGDSALYFCASSSKRGGLYEQYFGPGTRLTVT.

The genes are TRBV29-1 and TRBJ1-1; maybe TRBD1 (5 bases). Germline CDR1 reads SQVTM; CDR2 reads ANQGSEA. The CDR3 covers 12 residues. V dropped 6 bases and J dropped 5 bases, with 13 bases sitting between them. For the CDR3, the DNA is TGCAGCGTCCAGGGTTATGATACTGAAGCTTTCTTT. Translating gives CSVQGYDTEAFF.

This clone was seen a few times. The chain uses TRBV7-9 and TRBJ2-1, with D possibly matching TRBD2 (6 bases). The CDR3 covers 15 residues. V was shortened by 2 bases and J by 7 bases, with 15 bases between the two germline ends. Germline V lookup: CDR1 SEHNR, CDR2 FQNEAQ (reference sequence). CDR3 amino acids: CASSLSESGRNEQFF. DNA of the CDR3: TGTGCCAGCAGCTTATCGGAGTCCGGGAGAAATGAGCAGTTCTTC.

V gene TRBV19 combines with J gene TRBJ2-7; perhaps TRBD2 as D (5 bases). The V and J ends lost 6 bases and 6 bases respectively, with 12 bases between them. Germline CDR1 is LNHDA and CDR2 is SQIVND (reference sequence). CDR3 length: 12 residues. CDR3 protein: CASSSPEGEQYF. The CDR3 DNA follows: TGTGCCAGTAGCTCCCCCGAGGGCGAGCAGTACTTC. Full variable domain (missing parts from reference TRBV19 and TRBJ2-7): DGGITQSPKYLFRKEGQNVTLSCEQNLNHDAMYWYRQDPGQGLRLIYYSQIVNDFQKGDIAEGYSVSREKKESFPLTVTSAQKNPTAFYLCASSSPEGEQYFGPGTRLTVT.

This chain uses TRBV9 with TRBJ1-2; 7 nucleotides align to TRBD1. J gave up 6 bases and V 4 bases, and 18 bases lay outside the gene matches. The CDR3 covers 17 residues. The V gene's germline CDR1 is SGDLS and CDR2 YYNGEE. The CDR3 protein is CASSSSDREIENHGYTF. The CDR3 DNA is TGTGCCAGCAGCAGCTCCGACAGGGAAATTGAGAATCATGGCTACACCTTC.

V usage is TRBV6-1 and J usage is TRBJ2-7, with 7 nucleotides matching TRBD2. Germline V gene data show CDR1 as MNHNS and CDR2 as SASEGT. This CDR3 has 14 residues. Unmatched junction bases numbered 13, after V lost 7 bases and J lost 7 bases. CDR3 loop: CASTRGEGWWEQYF. The CDR3 region has the DNA TGTGCCAGCACCCGGGGGGAGGGGTGGTGGGAGCAGTACTTC.

This chain joins TRBV4-1 and TRBJ2-1; TRBD2 aligns across 9 bases. CDR1 MGHRA and CDR2 YSYEKL come from the germline V gene. The CDR3 totals 14 residues. V lost 1 base and J lost 9; bases outside the gene matches: 4. In DNA, the CDR3 is TGCGCCAGCAGCCAAGCCGGACTAGCGATTGAGCAGTTCTTC. Residues: CASSQAGLAIEQFF.

The CDR3 sequence is CASSSPGTGPRDTQYF. CDR3 sequence (DNA): TGTGCCAGCAGTTCCCCCGGGACAGGGCCTAGGGATACGCAGTATTTT. The J gene is TRBJ2-3, the V gene TRBV28; 9 nucleotides align to TRBD1. V shed 4 bases and J 6 bases; nucleotides not matched to a gene: 11. This CDR3 has 16 residues. The V gene's germline CDR1 is MDHEN and CDR2 SYDVKM.

The rearrangement uses TRBV6-1 and TRBJ1-2; D perhaps matches TRBD1 (6 bases). The germline V and J ends were trimmed by 4 bases and 4 bases, with 13 bases remaining between them. Germline V gene data show CDR1 as MNHNS and CDR2 as SASEGT. CDR3 length: 14 residues. The CDR3 region is CASSGPGHSYGYTF. DNA for the CDR3: TGTGCCAGCAGTGGCCCGGGACACTCCTATGGCTACACCTTC.

The chain recombines TRBV5-1 with TRBJ2-7; D is unclear. CDR1 is SGHRS and CDR2 is YFSETQ in the germline V gene. The CDR3 extends over 11 amino acids. The ends were cut back, 3 bases at V and 2 bases at J, with 3 bases in the middle. CDR3: CASSSPYEQYF. The CDR3 nucleotides read TGCGCCAGCAGCTCTCCCTACGAGCAGTACTTC.

The chain carries TRBV20-1 and TRBJ1-2; TRBD1 matches at 7 bases. Per the germline V gene, CDR1 is DFQATT and CDR2 is SNEGSKA (reference sequence). Trimming removed 3 bases from V and 8 bases from J; junction bases left unmatched: 3. This CDR3 region has 11 residues. The CDR3 loop is CSASPGQGYTF. The CDR3 DNA reads as TGCAGTGCTAGCCCGGGACAGGGCTACACCTTC.

This clone has only a few counts. V and J are TRBV18 and TRBJ2-2; D possibly corresponds to TRBD2 (6 bases). The V gene lost 3 bases and the J gene lost 1 base, with 9 bases spanning the gap. Germline V lookup: CDR1 KGHSH, CDR2 LQKENI. There are 15 residues in the CDR3. The CDR3 is CASSPGLQNTGELFF. The DNA for the CDR3 is TGTGCCAGCTCACCGGGACTCCAGAACACCGGGGAGCTGTTTTTT.

The chain recombines TRBV4-1 with TRBJ2-7, with 11 nucleotides matching TRBD1. Germline assignment: CDR1 MGHRA and CDR2 YSYEKL. V was clipped by 0 bases and J by 1 base; unmatched bases: 2. CDR3 length equals 16 residues. The CDR3 coding sequence is TGCGCCAGCAGCCAAGAGGGGACAGGGGGTTCCTACGAGCAGTACTTC. Translation gives CASSQEGTGGSYEQYF.

The rearrangement joins TRBV5-1 to TRBJ2-5; 8 bases line up with TRBD2. J gave up 3 bases and V 3 bases, and 4 bases lay outside the gene matches. Germline loops: CDR1 SGHRS, CDR2 YFSETQ. This CDR3 spans 14 amino acids. The chain's CDR3 is CASSSLTSEETQYF. In DNA, the CDR3 is TGCGCCAGCAGCTCCTTGACTAGCGAAGAGACCCAGTACTTC.

This chain connects TRBV28 to TRBJ2-7, with D perhaps matching TRBD1 (5 bases). This CDR3 contains 13 residues. V was shortened by 2 bases and J by 2 bases, with 7 bases between the two germline ends. CDR1 is MDHEN and CDR2 is SYDVKM in the germline V gene. The CDR3 sequence is CASSLPGPYEQYF. For the CDR3, the DNA is TGTGCCAGCAGTTTACCAGGGCCCTACGAGCAGTACTTC.

V is TRBV18 and J is TRBJ1-1; a weak D match, TRBD1 (5 bases). CDR3 length equals 15 residues. Trimming took 6 bases from V and 4 from J, leaving 18 bases between them. CDR1 and CDR2 from the germline V gene are KGHSH and LQKENI. The CDR3 DNA reads as TGTGCCAGCTCCCCCGGCCGCTCGGGGGGCACTGAAGCTTTCTTT. Amino acids: CASSPGRSGGTEAFF.

The V call is TRBV29-1, the J call TRBJ2-7, with TRBD2 as a possible D gene (6 bases). The V and J ends lost 7 bases and 3 bases respectively, with 28 bases between them. CDR1 SQVTM and CDR2 ANQGSEA come from the germline V gene. The CDR3 spans 17 residues. The CDR3 reads CSGVYQPPGGVYYEQYF. The CDR3 DNA reads TGCAGCGGTGTTTACCAACCCCCAGGAGGGGTCTACTACGAGCAGTACTTC.

This chain uses TRBV6-4 with TRBJ2-1; 9 positions match TRBD1. CDR1 and CDR2 from the germline V gene are MRHNA and SNTAGT. V dropped 6 bases and J dropped 8; count of bases not matched to a gene: 8. This CDR3 spans 14 amino acids. The CDR3: CASREGQGNDEQFF. As DNA, the CDR3 is TGTGCCAGCAGAGAGGGACAGGGTAATGATGAGCAGTTCTTC.

In this sample, this clone turned up once. This chain connects TRBV6-5 to TRBJ2-7; 11 nucleotides agree with TRBD1. The junction had 6 bases not matched to a gene; V was cut back by 2 bases and J by 6 bases. Looked up from germline, CDR1 is MNHEY and CDR2 is SVGAGI. The CDR3 contains 15 residues. The chain's CDR3 is CASSYPGQGVIEQYF. DNA of the CDR3: TGTGCCAGCAGTTACCCGGGACAGGGGGTAATCGAGCAGTACTTC.

The V and J genes are TRBV6-4 and TRBJ2-1, with 9 bases identical to TRBD2. Looked up from germline, CDR1 is MRHNA and CDR2 is SNTAGT. V shed 4 bases, J shed 2 bases, and the junction held 0 bases outside the gene matches. This CDR3 has 14 residues. Written as DNA, the CDR3 is TGTGCCAGCAGTGTAGCGGGGGCCTACAATGAGCAGTTCTTC. It yields the protein CASSVAGAYNEQFF.

The J gene is TRBJ1-1, the V gene TRBV9, with TRBD1 as a possible D gene (5 bases). This CDR3 spans 12 amino acids. The germline gives CDR1 SGDLS, CDR2 YYNGEE. V lost 8 bases to trimming and J lost 4 bases, with 12 bases between them. CDR3 residues: CASGLGGTEAFF. CDR3 sequence (DNA): TGTGCCAGTGGGCTGGGGGGCACTGAAGCTTTCTTT.

The chain links TRBV4-1 to TRBJ1-1; 12 bases are a match to TRBD1. Trimming took 0 bases from V and 5 from J; bases not matched to a gene: 7. The CDR3 runs to 17 residues. CDR1 is MGHRA, CDR2 YSYEKL, per germline. CDR3 protein: CASSQDRGTGGRTEAFF. CDR3 nucleotide sequence: TGCGCCAGCAGCCAAGATCGCGGGACAGGGGGCCGAACTGAAGCTTTCTTT.

The chain uses TRBV7-6 and TRBJ2-1; unclear D gene. The germline V and J ends were trimmed by 1 base and 4 bases, with 11 bases remaining between them. The CDR3 length is 15 residues. CDR1 and CDR2 from the germline V gene are SGHVS and FNYEAQ. CDR3 sequence (DNA): TGTGCCAGCAGCTTAGGATCGATTCTATACAATGAGCAGTTCTTC. Translating gives CASSLGSILYNEQFF.

The chain combines TRBV29-1 with TRBJ2-1; D not resolved. V was pared by 0 bases and J by 2 bases, with 11 bases between. CDR3 length: 15 residues. Germline V gene lookup returns CDR1 SQVTM and CDR2 ANQGSEA. CDR3 bases: TGCAGCGTTGAAGATCTGCGACATACCTACAATGAGCAGTTCTTC. The encoded protein is CSVEDLRHTYNEQFF.

The chain uses TRBV6-1 and TRBJ1-5; D possibly corresponds to TRBD1 (5 bases). The CDR3 runs 15 residues. Germline assignment: CDR1 MNHNS and CDR2 SASEGT. V lost 6 bases and J 7 bases, leaving 19 bases between the germline ends. CDR3: CASRKGVGGEQPQHF. The CDR3, as DNA: TGTGCCAGCAGGAAAGGGGTCGGGGGAGAGCAGCCCCAGCATTTT.

The chain couples TRBV21-1 to TRBJ2-2; the listed D gene, TRBD2, was not tested against the DNA. TRBV21-1 is listed as a pseudogene. The CDR3 is 13 residues long. The CDR3 loop is CASSKERDGELFF. The CDR3 DNA reads TGTGCCAGCAGCAAAGAACGGGACGGGGAGCTGTTTTTT.

This rearrangement joins TRBV4-1 to TRBJ2-2; 9 bases map to TRBD2. Germline lookup yields CDR1 MGHRA and CDR2 YSYEKL. This CDR3 is 16 amino acids long. The V and J ends lost 11 bases and 0 bases, in that order; junction bases with no gene match: 10. CDR3 coding DNA: TGCGCCGCGGGAGGGGCGGGGGGGCCGAACACCGGGGAGCTGTTTTTT. It specifies CAAGGAGGPNTGELFF.

This CDR3 reads CASTSRANTGELFF. CDR3 DNA: TGTGCCAGCACCAGCAGGGCGAACACCGGGGAGCTGTTTTTT. The V call is TRBV7-3, the J call TRBJ2-2; possibly TRBD1 for D (5 bases). Germline V lookup: CDR1 SGHTA, CDR2 FQGTGA. The CDR3 length is 14 residues. V was pared by 7 bases and J by 0 bases, with 9 bases between.

V is TRBV21-1 and J is TRBJ2-1; the D call in the table, TRBD2, was not verified against the DNA. TRBV21-1 is an annotated pseudogene. This CDR3 contains 17 residues. The CDR3 protein is CASSKVSSGSSYNEQFF. The CDR3 bases are TGTGCCAGCAGCAAAGTATCTAGCGGTAGCTCCTACAATGAGCAGTTCTTC.